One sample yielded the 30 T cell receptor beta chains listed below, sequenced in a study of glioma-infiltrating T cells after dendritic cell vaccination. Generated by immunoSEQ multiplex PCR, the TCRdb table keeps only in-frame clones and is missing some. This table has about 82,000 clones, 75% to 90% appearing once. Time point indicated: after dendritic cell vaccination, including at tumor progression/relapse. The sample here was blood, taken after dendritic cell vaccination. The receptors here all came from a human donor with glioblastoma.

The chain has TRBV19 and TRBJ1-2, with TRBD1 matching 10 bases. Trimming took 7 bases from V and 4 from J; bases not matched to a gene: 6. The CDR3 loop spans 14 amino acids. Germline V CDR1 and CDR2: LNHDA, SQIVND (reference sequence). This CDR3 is CASTTRDRGYGYTF. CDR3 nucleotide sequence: TGTGCCAGTACTACCCGGGACAGGGGCTATGGCTACACCTTC.

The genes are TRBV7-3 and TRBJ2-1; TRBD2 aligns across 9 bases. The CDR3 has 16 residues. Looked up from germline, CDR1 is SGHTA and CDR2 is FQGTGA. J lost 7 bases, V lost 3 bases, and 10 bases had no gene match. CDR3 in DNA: TGTGCCAGCAGCTTCTCAGCGGGGGGCGGACCGAATGAGCAGTTCTTC. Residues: CASSFSAGGGPNEQFF.

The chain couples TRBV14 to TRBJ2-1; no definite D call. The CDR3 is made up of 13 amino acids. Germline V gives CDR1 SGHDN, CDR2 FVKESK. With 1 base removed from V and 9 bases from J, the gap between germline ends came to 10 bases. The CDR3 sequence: CASSQAAAGEQFF. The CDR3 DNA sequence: TGTGCCAGCAGCCAAGCTGCTGCCGGTGAGCAGTTCTTC.

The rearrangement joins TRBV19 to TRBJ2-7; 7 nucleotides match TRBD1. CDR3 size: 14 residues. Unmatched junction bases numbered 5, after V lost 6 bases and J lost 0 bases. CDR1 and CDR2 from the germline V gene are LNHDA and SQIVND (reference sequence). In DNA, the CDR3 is TGTGCCAGTAGGATGACAGGGAGCTCCTACGAGCAGTACTTC. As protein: CASRMTGSSYEQYF. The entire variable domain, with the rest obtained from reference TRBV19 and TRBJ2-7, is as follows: DGGITQSPKYLFRKEGQNVTLSCEQNLNHDAMYWYRQDPGQGLRLIYYSQIVNDFQKGDIAEGYSVSREKKESFPLTVTSAQKNPTAFYLCASRMTGSSYEQYFGPGTRLTVT.

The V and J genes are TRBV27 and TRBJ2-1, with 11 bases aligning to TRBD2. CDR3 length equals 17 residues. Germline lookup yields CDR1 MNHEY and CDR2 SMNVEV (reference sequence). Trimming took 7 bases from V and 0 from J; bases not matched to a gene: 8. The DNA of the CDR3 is TGTGCCAGCAAACGGCTAGCGGGGGGCTACTCCTACAATGAGCAGTTCTTC. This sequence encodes CASKRLAGGYSYNEQFF.

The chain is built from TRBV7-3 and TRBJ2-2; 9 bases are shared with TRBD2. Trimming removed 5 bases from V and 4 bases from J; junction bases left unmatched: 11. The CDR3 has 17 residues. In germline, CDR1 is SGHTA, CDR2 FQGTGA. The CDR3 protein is CASSQWGGGASTGELFF. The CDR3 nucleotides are TGTGCCAGCAGCCAATGGGGCGGGGGGGCTAGCACCGGGGAGCTGTTTTTT.

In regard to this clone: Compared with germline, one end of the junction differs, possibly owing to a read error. The DNA for the CDR3 is TGTGCCAGCAGTGCCGGGACAGGGAACACCGGGGAGCTGCTTTTT. Residues: CASSAGTGNTGELLF. The rearrangement links TRBV25-1 to TRBJ2-2; 9 positions match TRBD1. Germline V CDR1 and CDR2: MGHDK, SYGVNS. The CDR3 has 15 residues.

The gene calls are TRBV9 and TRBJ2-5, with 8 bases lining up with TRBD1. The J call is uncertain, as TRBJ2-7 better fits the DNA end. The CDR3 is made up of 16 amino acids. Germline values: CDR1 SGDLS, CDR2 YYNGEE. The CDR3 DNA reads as TGTGCCAGCAGCCTCACTGACAGGGGCTACACCTACGAGCAGTACTTC. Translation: CASSLTDRGYTYEQYF.

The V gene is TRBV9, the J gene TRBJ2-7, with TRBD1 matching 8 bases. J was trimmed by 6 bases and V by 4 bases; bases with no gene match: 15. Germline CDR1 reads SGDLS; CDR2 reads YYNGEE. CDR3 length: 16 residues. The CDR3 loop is CASSPTTGEALGEQYF. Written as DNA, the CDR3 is TGTGCCAGCAGCCCGACGACAGGGGAAGCCCTTGGCGAGCAGTACTTC.

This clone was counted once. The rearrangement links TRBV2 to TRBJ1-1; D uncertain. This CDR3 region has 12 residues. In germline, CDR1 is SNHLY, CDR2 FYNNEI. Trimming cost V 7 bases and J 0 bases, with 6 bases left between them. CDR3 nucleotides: TGTGCCAGCACCCGAGTGAACACTGAAGCTTTCTTT. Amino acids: CASTRVNTEAFF.

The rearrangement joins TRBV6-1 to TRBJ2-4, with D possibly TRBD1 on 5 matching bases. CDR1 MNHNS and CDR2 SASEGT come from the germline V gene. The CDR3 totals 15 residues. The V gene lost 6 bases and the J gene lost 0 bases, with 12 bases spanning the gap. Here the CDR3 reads CASRTEPQAKNIQYF. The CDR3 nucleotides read TGTGCCAGCAGGACAGAGCCACAAGCCAAAAACATTCAGTACTTC.

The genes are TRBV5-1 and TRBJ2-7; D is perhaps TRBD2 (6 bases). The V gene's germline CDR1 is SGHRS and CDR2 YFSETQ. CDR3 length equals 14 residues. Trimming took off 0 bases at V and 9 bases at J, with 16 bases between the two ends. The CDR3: CASSLGPSDGGQYF. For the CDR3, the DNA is TGCGCCAGCAGCTTGGGCCCTTCGGACGGGGGGCAGTACTTC.

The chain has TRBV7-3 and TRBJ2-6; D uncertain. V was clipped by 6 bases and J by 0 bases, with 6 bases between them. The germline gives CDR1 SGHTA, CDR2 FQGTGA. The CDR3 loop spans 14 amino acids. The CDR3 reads CASRANSGANVLTF. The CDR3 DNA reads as TGTGCCAGCAGAGCCAACTCTGGGGCCAACGTCCTGACTTTC.

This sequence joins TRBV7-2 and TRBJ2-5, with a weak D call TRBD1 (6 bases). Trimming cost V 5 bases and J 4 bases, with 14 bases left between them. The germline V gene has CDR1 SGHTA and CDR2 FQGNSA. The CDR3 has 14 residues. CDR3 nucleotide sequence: TGTGCCAGCAGCCGGGACATGACTGGAGAGACCCAGTACTTC. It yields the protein CASSRDMTGETQYF.

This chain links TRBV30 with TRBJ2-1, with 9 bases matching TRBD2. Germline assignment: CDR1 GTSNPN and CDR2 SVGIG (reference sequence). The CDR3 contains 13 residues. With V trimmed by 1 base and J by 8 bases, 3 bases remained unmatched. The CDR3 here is CAWSEGLADEQFF. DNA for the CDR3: TGTGCCTGGAGTGAGGGACTAGCCGATGAGCAGTTCTTC.

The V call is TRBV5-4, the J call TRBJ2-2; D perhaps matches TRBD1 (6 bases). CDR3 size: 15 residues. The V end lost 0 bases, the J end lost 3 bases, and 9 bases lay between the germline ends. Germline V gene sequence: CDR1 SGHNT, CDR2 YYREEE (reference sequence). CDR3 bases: TGTGCCAGCAGCTTGGCGACAGGCCACACCGGGGAGCTGTTTTTT. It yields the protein CASSLATGHTGELFF. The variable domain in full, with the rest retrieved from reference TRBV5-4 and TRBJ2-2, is ETGVTQSPTHLIKTRGQQVTLRCSSQSGHNTVSWYQQALGQGPQFIFQYYREEENGRGNFPPRFSGLQFPNYSSELNVNALELDDSALYLCASSLATGHTGELFFGEGSRLTVL.

CDR3 in DNA: TGTGCCAGCAGCTTAGAGACAGGGCTAAGCAATCAGCCCCAGCATTTT. Protein product: CASSLETGLSNQPQHF. The chain carries TRBV6-6 and TRBJ1-5; 7 bases agree with TRBD1. Per the germline V gene, CDR1 is MNHNY and CDR2 is SVGAGI (reference sequence). V trimming: 6 bases; J trimming: 1 base; junction bases outside the gene matches: 9. The CDR3 is 16 amino acids.

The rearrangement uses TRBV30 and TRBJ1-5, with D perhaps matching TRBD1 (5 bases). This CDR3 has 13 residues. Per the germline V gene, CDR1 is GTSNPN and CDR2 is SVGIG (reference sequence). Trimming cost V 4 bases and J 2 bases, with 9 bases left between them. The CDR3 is CAWKGKGNQPQHF. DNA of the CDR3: TGTGCCTGGAAGGGGAAGGGCAATCAGCCCCAGCATTTT.

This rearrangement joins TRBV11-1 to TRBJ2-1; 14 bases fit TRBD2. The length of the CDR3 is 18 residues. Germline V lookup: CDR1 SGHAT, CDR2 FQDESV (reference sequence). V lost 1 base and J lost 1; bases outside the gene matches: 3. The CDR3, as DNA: TGTGCCAGCAGCTTAGGGACTAGCGGGGGGACTTCCTACAATGAGCAGTTCTTC. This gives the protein CASSLGTSGGTSYNEQFF.

The DNA for the CDR3 is TGTGCCAGCAGCTTTCCCCTCAGCTCGGGGGCTTTCTTT. It yields the protein CASSFPLSSGAFF. The V and J genes are TRBV5-6 and TRBJ1-1, with D uncertain. V lost 2 bases to trimming and J lost 11 bases, with 16 bases between them. The germline gives CDR1 SGHDT, CDR2 YYEEEE. CDR3 size: 13 residues.

The CDR3 here is CASSYSDRVWTGELFF. DNA of the CDR3: TGTGCCAGCAGTTACTCCGACAGGGTTTGGACCGGGGAGCTGTTTTTT. J is TRBJ2-2 and V is TRBV6-6, with 7 bases lining up with TRBD1. Trimming at V came to 0 bases and at J to 5 bases, leaving 6 bases not matched to a gene. CDR3 length: 16 residues. The germline V gene encodes CDR1 MNHNY and CDR2 SVGAGI (reference sequence).

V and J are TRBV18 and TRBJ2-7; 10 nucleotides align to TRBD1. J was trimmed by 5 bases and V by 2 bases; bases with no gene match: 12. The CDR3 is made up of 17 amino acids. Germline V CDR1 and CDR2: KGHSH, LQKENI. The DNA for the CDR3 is TGTGCCAGCTCACCAGTCTCATGGGACAGGGGAATGAACGAGCAGTACTTC. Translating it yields CASSPVSWDRGMNEQYF.

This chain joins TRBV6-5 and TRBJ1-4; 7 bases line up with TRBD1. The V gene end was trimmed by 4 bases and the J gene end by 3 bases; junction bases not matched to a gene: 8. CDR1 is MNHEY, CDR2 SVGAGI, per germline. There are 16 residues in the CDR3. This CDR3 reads CASSLGQTTSNEKLFF. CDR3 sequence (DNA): TGTGCCAGCAGTTTGGGACAGACCACGTCTAATGAAAAACTGTTTTTT.

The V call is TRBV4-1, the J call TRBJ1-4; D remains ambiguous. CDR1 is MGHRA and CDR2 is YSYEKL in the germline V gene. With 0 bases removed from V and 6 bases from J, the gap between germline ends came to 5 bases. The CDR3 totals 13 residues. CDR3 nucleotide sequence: TGCGCCAGCAGCCAAGACCGCGATGAAAAACTGTTTTTT. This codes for CASSQDRDEKLFF.

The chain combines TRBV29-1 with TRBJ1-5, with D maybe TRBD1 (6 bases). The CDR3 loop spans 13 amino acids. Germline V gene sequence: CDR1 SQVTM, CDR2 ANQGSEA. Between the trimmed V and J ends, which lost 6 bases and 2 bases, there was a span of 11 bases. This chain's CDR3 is CSVDQGRNQPQHF. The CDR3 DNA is TGCAGCGTGGACCAGGGGCGCAATCAGCCCCAGCATTTT.

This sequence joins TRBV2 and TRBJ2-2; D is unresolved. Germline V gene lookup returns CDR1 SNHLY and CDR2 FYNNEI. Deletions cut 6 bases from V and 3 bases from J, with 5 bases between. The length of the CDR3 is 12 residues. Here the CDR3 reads CASRGDTGELFF. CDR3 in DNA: TGTGCCAGCAGAGGAGACACCGGGGAGCTGTTTTTT.

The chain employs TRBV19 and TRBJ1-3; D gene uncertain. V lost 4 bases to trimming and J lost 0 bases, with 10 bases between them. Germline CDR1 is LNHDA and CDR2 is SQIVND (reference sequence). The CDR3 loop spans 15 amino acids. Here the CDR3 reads CASSTGRYSGNTIYF. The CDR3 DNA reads TGTGCCAGTAGTACGGGTCGTTACTCTGGAAACACCATATATTTT.

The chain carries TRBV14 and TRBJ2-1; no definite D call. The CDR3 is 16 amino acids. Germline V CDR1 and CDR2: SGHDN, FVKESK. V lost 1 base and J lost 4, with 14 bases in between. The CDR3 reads CASSQGSFPKYNEQFF. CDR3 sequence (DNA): TGTGCCAGCAGCCAAGGTAGCTTTCCAAAGTACAATGAGCAGTTCTTC.

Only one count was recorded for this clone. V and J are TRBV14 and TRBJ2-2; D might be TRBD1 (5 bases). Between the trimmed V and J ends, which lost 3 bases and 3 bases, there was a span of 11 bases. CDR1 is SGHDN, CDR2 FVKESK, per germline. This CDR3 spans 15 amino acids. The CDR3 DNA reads TGTGCCAGCAGCCATAGGGGCGTCTACACCGGGGAGCTGTTTTTT. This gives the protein CASSHRGVYTGELFF.

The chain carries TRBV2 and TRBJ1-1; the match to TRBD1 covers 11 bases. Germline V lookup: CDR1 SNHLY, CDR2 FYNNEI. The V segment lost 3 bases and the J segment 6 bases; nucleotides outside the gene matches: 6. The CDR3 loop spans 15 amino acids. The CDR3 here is CASSERGGQGAEAFF. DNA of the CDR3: TGTGCCAGCAGTGAGCGTGGGGGACAGGGGGCTGAAGCTTTCTTT.